This TCR beta chain was sequenced for a study of regulatory T cells in long-lasting Graves disease. Findings and caveats of the study: TRBV28, TRBJ1-2 and TRBJ2-5 were segments that persistent disease favored.

Time point given: newly diagnosed GD, antithyroid drugs for less than 3 months. The TCR library was prepared using RNA isolated from PBMCs. Graves' disease diagnosis relied on American Thyroid Association guidelines. This clonotype came up many times. Its antigen is as yet unknown. Construction of TCR beta libraries relied on iRepertoire HTBI primers and on Arm-PCR targeting CDR3 regions. TCRdb re-called the multiplex PCR reads with MiXCR, one entry per CDR3 protein. The table lists 250,000 to 300,000 distinct CDR3 sequences, roughly 18% of them singletons, with 12% to 15% in the top ten. The CDR3 consists of 14 residues. CDR1 is MGHRA, CDR2 YSYEKL, per germline. V was pared by 6 bases and J by 1 base, with 4 bases of the junction left unmatched. This same sample was also part of a study on T cells in Graves' hyperthyroidism and ophthalmopathy. That paper states: TCR CDR3 underwent first-round RT-PCR with the HTBI primer set.

This sample comprised peripheral blood mononuclear cells (PBMCs), obtained at new diagnosis, from a patient treated with antithyroid drugs. This chain uses TRBV4-1 with TRBJ2-5; the match to TRBD1 covers 8 bases. This clonotype originated in a woman between 25 and 40 years old with Graves disease. Here the CDR3 DNA reads TGCGCCAGCAGACAACAGGGGGGCCAAGAGACCCAGTACTTC. Residues: CASRQQGGQETQYF.